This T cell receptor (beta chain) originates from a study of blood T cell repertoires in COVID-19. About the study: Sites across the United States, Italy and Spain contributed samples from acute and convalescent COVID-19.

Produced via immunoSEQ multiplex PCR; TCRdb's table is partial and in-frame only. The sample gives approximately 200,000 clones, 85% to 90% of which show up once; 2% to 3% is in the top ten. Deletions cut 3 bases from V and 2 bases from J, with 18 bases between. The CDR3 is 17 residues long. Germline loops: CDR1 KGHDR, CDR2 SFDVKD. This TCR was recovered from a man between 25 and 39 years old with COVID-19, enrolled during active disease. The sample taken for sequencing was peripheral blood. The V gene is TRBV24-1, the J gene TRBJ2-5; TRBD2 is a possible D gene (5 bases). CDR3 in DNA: TGTGCCACCAGTGATAGGACTCGAGGTGGCTTTCAAGAGACCCAGTACTTC. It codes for CATSDRTRGGFQETQYF.